The 18 T cell receptor beta chains in this list originate from one sample, sequenced in a study of radiotherapy plus CTLA-4 blockade in lung cancer listed by TCRdb under 2018. The method was the immunoSEQ multiplex PCR assay. This is the immuneACCESS table as TCRdb keeps it, with only in-frame sequences that have V and J called. A part of the clones is gone; compared with another copy, unresolved V genes explain less than half, and the rest is unexplained. The table for this sample lists approximately 34,000 clones; 65% to 75% of them were counted only once. The ten largest make up 4% of the sample. Specimen: peripheral blood, collected from a patient treated with radiotherapy plus ipilimumab. The source of these receptors is a human donor with non-small cell lung cancer who had stable disease on radiotherapy plus ipilimumab.

The chain carries TRBV6-5 and TRBJ1-4, with 9 bases fitting TRBD1. Germline V gene data show CDR1 as MNHEY and CDR2 as SVGAGI. The CDR3 consists of 14 residues. Trimming took 4 bases from V and 14 from J; bases not matched to a gene: 11. CDR3 DNA sequence: TGTGCCAGCAGTTCCGACAGGGGGAATCGCAATCTGTTTTTT. Its translation is CASSSDRGNRNLFF.

The genes are TRBV9 and TRBJ1-5; D is undetermined. V was cut by 2 bases and J by 10 bases, with 13 bases left in between. Germline V lookup: CDR1 SGDLS, CDR2 YYNGEE. The CDR3 is 13 residues long. The CDR3 is CASSVLDSGPQHF. DNA of the CDR3: TGTGCCAGCAGCGTCCTCGATTCAGGTCCCCAGCATTTT.

In this sample, this clone turned up a few times. The rearrangement links TRBV2 to TRBJ2-7, with TRBD2 identical over 12 bases. V lost 6 bases and J lost 7; bases outside the gene matches: 16. The CDR3 sequence is 17 residues long. Germline values: CDR1 SNHLY, CDR2 FYNNEI. In nucleotides, the CDR3 is TGTGCCAGCAGCGCTATTCTAGCGGGAGGGCCCCGTTATGAGCAGTACTTC. Translating it yields CASSAILAGGPRYEQYF.

This clone turned up a few times. The J gene is TRBJ2-7, the V gene TRBV15, with D unclear. V lost 2 bases to trimming and J lost 3 bases, with 14 bases between them. Germline loops: CDR1 LNHNV, CDR2 YYDKDF (reference sequence). The CDR3 is 15 residues long. This chain's CDR3 is CATSRIKGSFYEQYF. CDR3 bases: TGTGCCACCAGCAGAATAAAAGGGTCATTCTACGAGCAGTACTTC.

The V gene is TRBV9, the J gene TRBJ2-7; D may correspond to TRBD1 or TRBD2 (6 bases each). V dropped 3 bases and J dropped 2 bases, with 15 bases sitting between them. Germline V gene lookup returns CDR1 SGDLS and CDR2 YYNGEE. The CDR3 is 15 amino acids. Here the CDR3 reads CASSGGLAGTYEQYF. DNA for the CDR3: TGTGCCAGCAGCGGGGGGCTTGCGGGAACCTACGAGCAGTACTTC.

The chain combines TRBV7-2 with TRBJ1-5, with D unresolved. V was clipped by 5 bases and J by 0 bases, with 5 bases between them. Germline CDR1 and CDR2: SGHTA and FQGNSA. This CDR3 spans 13 amino acids. The CDR3 bases are TGTGCCAGCAGCCCAGATAGCAATCAGCCCCAGCATTTT. Translated: CASSPDSNQPQHF.

The V call is TRBV5-1, the J call TRBJ2-7; D not resolved. Germline CDR1 SGHRS, CDR2 YFSETQ. CDR3 size: 9 residues. CDR3: CVCIHEQYF. The DNA for the CDR3 is TGCGTTTGTATACACGAGCAGTACTTC.

This sequence joins TRBV27 and TRBJ1-5; a weak D match, TRBD1 (5 bases). V lost 2 bases and J 11 bases, leaving 19 bases between the germline ends. Germline V CDR1 and CDR2: MNHEY, SMNVEV (reference sequence). CDR3 length equals 15 residues. CDR3 sequence reads: CASSLGSRGVSAQHF. The CDR3 nucleotides read TGTGCCAGCAGTTTAGGTAGTCGGGGGGTTTCGGCCCAGCATTTT.

This sequence joins TRBV6-1 and TRBJ1-1; D is perhaps TRBD1 (5 bases). Looked up from germline, CDR1 is MNHNS and CDR2 is SASEGT. There are 12 residues in the CDR3. V shed 10 bases and J shed 4 bases, with 13 bases lying between them. CDR3 in amino acids: CATTGVGTEAFF. In nucleotides, the CDR3 is TGTGCCACCACGGGGGTGGGCACTGAAGCTTTCTTT.

V is TRBV7-8 and J is TRBJ2-7, with 8 bases identical to TRBD2. From germline, CDR1 is SGHVS and CDR2 FQNEAQ. The trim removed 5 bases at V and 2 bases at J, leaving 5 bases unmatched. The CDR3 is 14 amino acids. As DNA, the CDR3 is TGTGCCAGCAGCCTTAGCGGGAACACCTACGAGCAGTACTTC. Its protein is CASSLSGNTYEQYF.

The rearrangement uses TRBV6-6 and TRBJ2-1; a possible D gene is TRBD1 (5 bases). V lost 0 bases and J 4 bases, leaving 7 bases between the germline ends. Germline V lookup: CDR1 MNHNY, CDR2 SVGAGI (reference sequence). The CDR3 has 14 amino acids. CDR3 in amino acids: CASSYSPGYNEQFF. The CDR3 DNA sequence: TGTGCCAGCAGTTACTCGCCAGGGTACAATGAGCAGTTCTTC.

The rearrangement uses TRBV9 and TRBJ2-3, with 7 bases matching TRBD2. This CDR3 contains 13 residues. Trimming took 4 bases from V and 2 from J; bases not matched to a gene: 1. The germline V gene has CDR1 SGDLS and CDR2 YYNGEE. CDR3 nucleotides: TGTGCCAGCAGCCGGGACTACACAGATACGCAGTATTTT. Translation: CASSRDYTDTQYF.

V and J are TRBV9 and TRBJ2-1; a possible D gene is TRBD1 (5 bases). Per germline, CDR1 SGDLS and CDR2 YYNGEE. The CDR3 totals 14 residues. Trimming removed 0 bases at V and 9 bases at J, with 13 bases between. CDR3 loop: CASSVGVQGGEQFF. Here the CDR3 DNA reads TGTGCCAGCAGCGTAGGGGTCCAGGGTGGTGAGCAGTTCTTC.

This clone came up a few times. CDR3 sequence (DNA): TGCGCCAGCAGCCGAGGATCAGGGGGCCAAGACTATGGCTACACCTTC. Translating it yields CASSRGSGGQDYGYTF. The chain combines TRBV5-1 with TRBJ1-2, with 8 nucleotides matching TRBD1. Germline CDR1 and CDR2: SGHRS and YFSETQ. V was clipped by 4 bases and J by 3 bases; unmatched bases: 11. The CDR3 loop spans 16 amino acids.

V and J are TRBV7-2 and TRBJ1-1, with D uncertain. The germline V gene encodes CDR1 SGHTA and CDR2 FQGNSA. V lost 6 bases and J 6 bases, leaving 17 bases between the germline ends. The CDR3 length is 14 residues. CDR3 DNA: TGTGCCAGCAGGATACAAAGTGAACTCGCTGAAGCTTTCTTT. Protein: CASRIQSELAEAFF.

About this clone: The junction differs from germline at one of its ends, possibly a read error. This CDR3 is also generated by other DNA sequences in the sample. J is TRBJ2-5 and V is TRBV18; weak D call: TRBD1 (6 bases). Germline V CDR1 and CDR2: KGHSH, LQKENI. The CDR3 spans 12 residues. The CDR3 DNA is TGCGCCAGCTCACCAGGGGATAAGGTTGCGTACTTC. Its translation: CASSPGDKVAYF.

The chain is built from TRBV9 and TRBJ2-3; 8 bases fit TRBD2. The J segment lost 2 bases and the V segment lost 0 bases, leaving 5 bases of the junction unmatched. The CDR3 has 16 residues. CDR1 and CDR2 from the germline V gene are SGDLS and YYNGEE. This CDR3 reads CASSVEGGGLTDTQYF. The CDR3 bases are TGTGCCAGCAGCGTAGAGGGCGGGGGGCTCACAGATACGCAGTATTTT.

This clone turned up a few times. The chain has TRBV7-2 and TRBJ2-5; 10 bases agree with TRBD2. Germline CDR1 SGHTA, CDR2 FQGNSA. Unmatched junction bases numbered 2, after V lost 1 base and J lost 3 bases. The CDR3 spans 15 residues. CDR3 residues: CASSLGTSGKETQYF. CDR3 bases: TGTGCCAGCAGCTTAGGGACTAGCGGAAAAGAGACCCAGTACTTC.